This T cell receptor beta chain is from a study of T cells after yellow fever vaccination. A single record per CDR3 protein comes from TCRdb applying MiXCR to the 5' RACE reads. The profile shows fewer than 650,000 distinct CDR3 sequences, 20% to 25% of them singletons. The CDR3 is made up of 13 amino acids. Trimming pared 6 bases from V and 8 bases from J, leaving 16 bases between. Germline V gives CDR1 SEHNR, CDR2 FQNEAQ (reference sequence). The chain carries TRBV7-9 and TRBJ1-2, with a tentative D call TRBD1 (5 bases). Sequenced material: PBMCs, taken about 21 days after the first yellow fever vaccination. The receptor was derived from a man younger than 35 who received the YFV17D yellow fever vaccine. The CDR3 sequence is CASRPEGEVGYTF. The CDR3 coding sequence is TGTGCCAGCAGGCCCGAAGGGGAGGTCGGCTACACCTTC. The variable domain in full, completed from reference TRBV7-9 and TRBJ1-2, reads DTGVSQNPRHKITKRGQNVTFRCDPISEHNRLYWYRQTLGQGPEFLTYFQNEAQLEKSRLLSDRFSAERPKGSFSTLEIQRTEQGDSAMYLCASRPEGEVGYTFGSGTRLTVV.